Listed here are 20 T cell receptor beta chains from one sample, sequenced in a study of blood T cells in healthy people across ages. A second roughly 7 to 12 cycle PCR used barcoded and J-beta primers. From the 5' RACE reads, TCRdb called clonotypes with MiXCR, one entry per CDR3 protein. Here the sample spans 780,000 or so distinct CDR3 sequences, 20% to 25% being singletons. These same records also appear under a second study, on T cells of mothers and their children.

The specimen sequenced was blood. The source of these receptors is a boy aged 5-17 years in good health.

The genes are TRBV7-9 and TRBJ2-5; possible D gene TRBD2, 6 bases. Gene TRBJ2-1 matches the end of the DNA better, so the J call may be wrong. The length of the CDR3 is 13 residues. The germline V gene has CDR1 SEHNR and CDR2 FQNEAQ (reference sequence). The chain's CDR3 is CASSEGLRNEQFF. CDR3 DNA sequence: TGTGCCAGCAGCGAGGGACTCCGTAATGAGCAGTTCTTC.

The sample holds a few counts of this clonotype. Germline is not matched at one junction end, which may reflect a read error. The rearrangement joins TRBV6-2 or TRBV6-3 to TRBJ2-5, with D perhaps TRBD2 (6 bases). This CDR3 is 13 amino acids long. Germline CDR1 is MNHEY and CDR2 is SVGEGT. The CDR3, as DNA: TGTGCCTGCAGTTACTGGGGACCGGGGGAGCAGTACTTC. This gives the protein CACSYWGPGEQYF.

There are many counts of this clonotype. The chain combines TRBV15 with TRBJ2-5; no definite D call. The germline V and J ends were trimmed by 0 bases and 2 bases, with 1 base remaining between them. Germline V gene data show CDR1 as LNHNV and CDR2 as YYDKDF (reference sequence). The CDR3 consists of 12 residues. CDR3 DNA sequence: TGTGCCACCAGCAGAGATCAAGAGACCCAGTACTTC. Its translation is CATSRDQETQYF.

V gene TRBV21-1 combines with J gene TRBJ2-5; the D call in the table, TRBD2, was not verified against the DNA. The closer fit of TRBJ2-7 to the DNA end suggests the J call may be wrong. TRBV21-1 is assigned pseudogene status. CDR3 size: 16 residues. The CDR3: CASTPGLAKGTYEQYF. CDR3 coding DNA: TGTGCCAGCACCCCCGGACTAGCAAAAGGGACTTACGAGCAGTACTTC.

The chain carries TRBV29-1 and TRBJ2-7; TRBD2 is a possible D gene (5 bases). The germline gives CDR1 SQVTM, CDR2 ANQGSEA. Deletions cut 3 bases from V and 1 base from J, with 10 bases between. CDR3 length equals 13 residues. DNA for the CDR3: TGCAGCGTTGATCTGGCGGGTTCCTACGAGCAGTACTTC. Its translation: CSVDLAGSYEQYF.

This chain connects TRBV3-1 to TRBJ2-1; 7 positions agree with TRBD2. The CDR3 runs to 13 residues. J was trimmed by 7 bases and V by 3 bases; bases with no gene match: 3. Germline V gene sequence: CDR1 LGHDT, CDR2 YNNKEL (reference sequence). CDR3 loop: CASSHIGRNEQFF. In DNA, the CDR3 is TGTGCCAGCAGCCACATCGGGAGGAATGAGCAGTTCTTC.

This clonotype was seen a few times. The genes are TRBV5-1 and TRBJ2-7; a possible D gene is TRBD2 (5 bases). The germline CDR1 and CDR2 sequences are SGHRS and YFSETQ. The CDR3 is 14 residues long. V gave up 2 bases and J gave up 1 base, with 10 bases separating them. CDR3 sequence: CASSFVGSSYEQYF. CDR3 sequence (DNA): TGCGCCAGCAGCTTCGTGGGGAGTTCCTACGAGCAGTACTTC.

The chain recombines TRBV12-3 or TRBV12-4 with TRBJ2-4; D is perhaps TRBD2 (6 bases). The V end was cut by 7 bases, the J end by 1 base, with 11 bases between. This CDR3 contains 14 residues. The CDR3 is CASNQAGAKNIQYF. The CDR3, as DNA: TGTGCCAGCAATCAGGCGGGGGCCAAAAACATTCAGTACTTC.

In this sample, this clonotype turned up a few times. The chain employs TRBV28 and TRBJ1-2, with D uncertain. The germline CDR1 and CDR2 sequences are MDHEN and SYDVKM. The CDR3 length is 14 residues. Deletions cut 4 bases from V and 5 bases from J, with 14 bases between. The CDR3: CASSSSLGWYGYTF. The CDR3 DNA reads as TGTGCCAGCAGTTCCTCACTGGGATGGTATGGCTACACCTTC.

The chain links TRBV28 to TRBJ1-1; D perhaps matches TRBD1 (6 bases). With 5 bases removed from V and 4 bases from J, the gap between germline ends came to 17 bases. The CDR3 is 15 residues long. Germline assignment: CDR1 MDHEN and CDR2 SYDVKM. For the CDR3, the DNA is TGTGCCAGCAGTCCTCCCGGAGTAGGGGGCACTGAAGCTTTCTTT. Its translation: CASSPPGVGGTEAFF.

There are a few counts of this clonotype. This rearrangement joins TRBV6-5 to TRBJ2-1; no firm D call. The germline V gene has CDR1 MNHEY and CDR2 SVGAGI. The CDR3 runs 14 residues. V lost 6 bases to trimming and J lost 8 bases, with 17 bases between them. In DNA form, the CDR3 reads TGTGCCAGCAGCCCGGGCCGCGGTCCCCATGAGCAGTTCTTC. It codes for CASSPGRGPHEQFF.

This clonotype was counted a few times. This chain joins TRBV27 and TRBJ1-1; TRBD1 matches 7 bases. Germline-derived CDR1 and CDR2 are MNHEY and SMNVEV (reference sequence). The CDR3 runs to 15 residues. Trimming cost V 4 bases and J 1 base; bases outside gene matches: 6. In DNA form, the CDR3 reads TGTGCCAGCAGTTACGGGACAGCGACGAACACTGAAGCTTTCTTT. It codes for CASSYGTATNTEAFF.

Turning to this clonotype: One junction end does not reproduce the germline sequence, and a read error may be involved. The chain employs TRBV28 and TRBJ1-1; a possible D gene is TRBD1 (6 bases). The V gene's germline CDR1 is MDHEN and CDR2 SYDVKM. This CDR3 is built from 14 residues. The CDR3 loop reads CASRPNRVGTEAFF. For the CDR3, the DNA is TGCGCCAGCAGACCGAACAGGGTCGGCACTGAAGCTTTCTTT.

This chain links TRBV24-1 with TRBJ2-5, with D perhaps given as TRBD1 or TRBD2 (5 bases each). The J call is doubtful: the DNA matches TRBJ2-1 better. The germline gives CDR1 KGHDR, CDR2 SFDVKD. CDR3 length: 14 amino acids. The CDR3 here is CATSDIEGSNEQFF. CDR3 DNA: TGTGCCACCAGTGATATCGAGGGGTCGAATGAGCAGTTCTTC.

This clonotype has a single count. The chain's CDR3 is CASSPPYGNTIYF. The CDR3 DNA follows: TGTGCCAGCAGCCCACCCTATGGAAACACCATATATTTT. V and J are TRBV9 and TRBJ1-3; D not resolved. CDR3 size: 13 residues. In germline, CDR1 is SGDLS, CDR2 YYNGEE. Trimming cost V 4 bases and J 3 bases, with 8 bases left between them.

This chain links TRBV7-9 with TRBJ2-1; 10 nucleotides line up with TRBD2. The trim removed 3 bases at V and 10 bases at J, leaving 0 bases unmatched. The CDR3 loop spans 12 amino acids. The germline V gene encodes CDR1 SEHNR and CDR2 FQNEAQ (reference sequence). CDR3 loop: CASSFSGGEQFF. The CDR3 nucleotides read TGTGCCAGCAGCTTTAGCGGGGGGGAGCAGTTCTTC. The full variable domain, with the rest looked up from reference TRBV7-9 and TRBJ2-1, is DTGVSQNPRHKITKRGQNVTFRCDPISEHNRLYWYRQTLGQGPEFLTYFQNEAQLEKSRLLSDRFSAERPKGSFSTLEIQRTEQGDSAMYLCASSFSGGEQFFGPGTRLTVL.

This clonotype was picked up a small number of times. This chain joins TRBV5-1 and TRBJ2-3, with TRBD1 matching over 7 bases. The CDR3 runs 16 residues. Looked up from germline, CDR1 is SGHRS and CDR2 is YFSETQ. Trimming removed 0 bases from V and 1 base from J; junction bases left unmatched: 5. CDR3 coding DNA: TGCGCCAGCAGCTTGGAGACAGGGTATGGCACAGATACGCAGTATTTT. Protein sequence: CASSLETGYGTDTQYF.

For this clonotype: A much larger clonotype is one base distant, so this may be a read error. The CDR3 nucleotides read TGCAGTGCTAGACAGTTCCAGGGTCGCGGGACCCAGTACTTC. It specifies CSARQFQGRGTQYF. The chain has TRBV20-1 and TRBJ2-5; a possible D gene is TRBD1 (5 bases). Trimming removed 2 bases at V and 7 bases at J, with 17 bases between. CDR1 and CDR2 from the germline V gene are DFQATT and SNEGSKA (reference sequence). This CDR3 has 14 amino acids.

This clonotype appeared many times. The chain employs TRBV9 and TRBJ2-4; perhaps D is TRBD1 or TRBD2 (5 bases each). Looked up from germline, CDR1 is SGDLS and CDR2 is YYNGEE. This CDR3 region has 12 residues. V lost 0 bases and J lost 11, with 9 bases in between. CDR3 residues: CASSVVGDVQYF. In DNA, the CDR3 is TGTGCCAGCAGCGTAGTAGGGGACGTTCAGTACTTC.

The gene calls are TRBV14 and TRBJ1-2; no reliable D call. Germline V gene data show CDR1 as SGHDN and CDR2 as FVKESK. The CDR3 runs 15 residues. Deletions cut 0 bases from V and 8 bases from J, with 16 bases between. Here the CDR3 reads CASSQDEVALGGYTF. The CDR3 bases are TGTGCCAGCAGCCAAGACGAGGTCGCCCTCGGGGGCTACACCTTC.